This T cell receptor beta chain was sequenced during a study of T cells in Graves' hyperthyroidism and ophthalmopathy. The J segment lost 4 bases and the V segment lost 4 bases, leaving 9 bases of the junction unmatched. Germline loops: CDR1 SGHAT, CDR2 FQNNGV. This CDR3 has 16 amino acids. Amplification targeted TCR beta CDR3 regions from RNA transcripts. TCR CDR3 underwent first-round RT-PCR with the HTBI primer set. TCRdb re-called the multiplex PCR reads through MiXCR, storing one row per CDR3 protein. The table records hundreds of thousands of distinct CDR3 sequences, about 45% of them present only once. Exclusion of patients followed from uncontrolled infection, other autoimmune disease, pregnancy or lactation.

Sequences were obtained from peripheral blood or thyroid tissue (not recorded which). The chain joins TRBV11-2 to TRBJ2-2, with 7 bases matching TRBD2. The clonotype comes from an adult man with Graves' disease, either hyperthyroidism or ophthalmopathy (not recorded which). CDR3 nucleotides: TGTGCCAGCAGCTGGGGGGGACTACAGACCACCGGGGAGCTGTTTTTT. Translation gives CASSWGGLQTTGELFF.